The clone carrying this TCR beta chain has at least ten counts. These data come from a study of T-cell reconstitution after alpha-beta-depleted transplantation in children. This sample's TCRbeta library carried unique molecular identifier barcodes. TCRdb independently ran MiXCR on the PCR reads; one entry per CDR3 protein. The data hold almost 500,000 distinct CDR3 sequences, with 8% to 11% observed a single time. CDR1 is SQVTM, CDR2 ANQGSEA, per germline. The V and J ends lost 3 bases and 1 base respectively, with 6 bases between them. The CDR3 totals 12 residues. V usage is TRBV29-1 and J usage is TRBJ1-2; the D is unclear. Source: PBMCs, taken before TCRalphabeta/CD19-depleted stem cell transplant. The origin of this receptor is a child aged 2 to 10 with inherited bone marrow failure, due to receive a stem cell transplant. CDR3 DNA: TGCAGCGTTGACGGCAATAACTATGGCTACACCTTC. Translating it yields CSVDGNNYGYTF.